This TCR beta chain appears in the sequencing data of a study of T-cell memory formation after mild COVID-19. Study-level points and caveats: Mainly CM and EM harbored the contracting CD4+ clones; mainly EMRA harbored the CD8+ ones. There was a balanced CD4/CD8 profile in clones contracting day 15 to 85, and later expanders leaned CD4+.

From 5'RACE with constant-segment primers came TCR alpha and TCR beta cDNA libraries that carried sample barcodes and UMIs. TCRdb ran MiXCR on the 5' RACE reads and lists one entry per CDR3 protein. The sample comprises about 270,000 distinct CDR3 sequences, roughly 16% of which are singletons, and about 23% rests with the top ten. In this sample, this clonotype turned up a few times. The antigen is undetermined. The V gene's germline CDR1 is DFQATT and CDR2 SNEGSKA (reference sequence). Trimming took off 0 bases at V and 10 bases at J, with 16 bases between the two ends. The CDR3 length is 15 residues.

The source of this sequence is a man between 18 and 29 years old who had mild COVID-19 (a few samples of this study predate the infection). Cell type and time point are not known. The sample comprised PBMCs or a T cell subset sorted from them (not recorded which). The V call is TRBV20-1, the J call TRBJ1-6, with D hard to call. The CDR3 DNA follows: TGCAGTGCTAGAGATGAGGAGGCTGTTCGGTCACCCCTCCACTTT. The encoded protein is CSARDEEAVRSPLHF.